The subject of this entry is one T cell receptor (beta chain). This entry is derived from a study of kidney transplant recipient with SARS-CoV-2 infection. MiXCR, applied by TCRdb to the reads, yields one record per CDR3 protein. Found here are under 250,000 distinct CDR3 sequences, around 26% of them singletons; the top ten hold roughly 7.3%. CDR3 length: 14 residues. Trimming removed 0 bases from V and 4 bases from J, with 8 bases in between. Germline CDR1 reads WNHNN; CDR2 reads SYGVQD (reference sequence). The gene calls are TRBV10-1 and TRBJ2-3; TRBD1 is a possible D gene (6 bases). The source was a blood sample, collected at baseline and on roughly day 120 from a kidney transplant recipient. This sequence originates from a male patient aged 25-45 years who had COVID-19 and was a kidney transplant recipient. The graft donor may account for some of the T cells. The CDR3 here is CASSESQGPDTQYF. The CDR3 DNA reads as TGCGCCAGCAGTGAGTCCCAGGGGCCAGATACGCAGTATTTT.